This T cell receptor beta chain appears in the sequencing data of a study of cytomegalovirus exposure and HLA in healthy donors. A multiplex PCR was run with 60 Vbeta primers and 13 Jbeta primers. The table came from immunoSEQ multiplex PCR; TCRdb's copy has only in-frame clones and leaves some out. The sample lists over 150,000 clones, 77% occurring once. Germline CDR1 LNHDA, CDR2 SQIVND (reference sequence). CDR3 length: 13 residues. J lost 3 bases, V lost 6 bases, and 4 bases had no gene match. With regard to this clone: The antigen is undetermined.

Study-level points and caveats: TRBV6-2, TRBV6-3 and other indistinguishable V segments were excluded. It was shown in a later analysis that HLA-associated TCR beta chains were more clonally expanded than other, equally common chains. Solely CMV serostatus was available to characterize immune exposure.

J is TRBJ2-7 and V is TRBV19; 8 bases are a match to TRBD1. What was sequenced was PBMCs. This clonotype was sampled from a woman between 55 and 75 years old in good health and CMV-seropositive. The CDR3 reads CASSRGQGYEQYF. The CDR3 DNA reads TGTGCCAGTAGCCGCGGACAGGGCTACGAGCAGTACTTC.